This TCR beta chain was captured in a study of blood T cells in healthy people across ages. This CDR3 is built from 14 residues. Looked up from germline, CDR1 is LNHNV and CDR2 is YYDKDF (reference sequence). Trimming took off 6 bases at V and 2 bases at J, with 10 bases between the two ends. A second about 6 to 12 cycle PCR used barcoded and J-beta primers. TCRdb re-called the 5' RACE reads with MiXCR, one entry per CDR3 protein. Found here are some 860,000 distinct CDR3 sequences, roughly three fifths of them singletons; the top ten hold approximately 24%. The people who gave samples were healthy Caucasians from Russia, aged 6 to 90. Isolation recovered at least 7 million PBMCs from every sample.

Specimen: blood. The rearrangement uses TRBV15 and TRBJ1-4; D is undetermined. This receptor was taken from a middle-aged man in good health. The CDR3 sequence is CATSAGGTNEKLFF. In DNA form, the CDR3 reads TGTGCCACCAGTGCGGGCGGTACTAATGAAAAACTGTTTTTT.